This TCR beta chain was sequenced for a study of T cell changes during pregnancy in multiple sclerosis. The CDR3 is 14 residues long. V shed 6 bases and J shed 7 bases, with 13 bases lying between them. Looked up from germline, CDR1 is MNHEY and CDR2 is SVGAGI. Clones were sequenced by immunoSEQ multiplex PCR, and TCRdb holds only the in-frame ones, with some missing. The sample includes around 66,000 clones, roughly nine tenths of them seen just once. The genes are TRBV6-5 and TRBJ1-6; D remains ambiguous. The sequence was obtained from a female donor in good health, enrolled as a control in a pregnancy study. Sequenced material: peripheral blood, taken in the first trimester of pregnancy. DNA of the CDR3: TGTGCCAGCAGCCCCATTGCCGGGAATTCACCCCTCCACTTT. Translation: CASSPIAGNSPLHF.